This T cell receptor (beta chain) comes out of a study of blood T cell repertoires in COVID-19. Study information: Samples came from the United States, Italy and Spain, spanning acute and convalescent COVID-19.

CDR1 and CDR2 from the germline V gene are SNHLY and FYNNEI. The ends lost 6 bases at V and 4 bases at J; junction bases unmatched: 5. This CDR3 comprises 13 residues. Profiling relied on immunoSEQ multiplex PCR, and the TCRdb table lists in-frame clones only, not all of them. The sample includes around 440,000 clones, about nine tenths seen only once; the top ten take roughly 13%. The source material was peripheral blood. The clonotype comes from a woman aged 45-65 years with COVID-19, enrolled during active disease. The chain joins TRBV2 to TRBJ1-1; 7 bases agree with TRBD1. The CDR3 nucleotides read TGTGCCAGCAGCTTAGACAGGGCCACTGAAGCTTTCTTT. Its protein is CASSLDRATEAFF.